The 19 T cell receptor beta chains given below trace back to one sample, sequenced in a study of CD8+CD57+ T cells in acquired aplastic anemia (dated by TCRdb to the late 2010s). TCRdb records Illumina HiSeq 2000 as the sequencer. Genomic DNA served as template for TCR beta VDJ combination and CDR3 sequence profiling. TCRdb itself trimmed the public reads at Q25 with fastp, ran MiXCR and retained productive beta chains. Every CDR3 protein is listed once, alongside the most common genes and DNA of its rows. For this sample the table gives 150,000 to 200,000 distinct CDR3 sequences, of which roughly 63% were detected only once. The ten largest make up roughly 42% of the sample. Sequenced: sorted CD4+, CD8+, or CD8+CD57+ T cells (not recorded which) from PBMCs. Receptors originate from a human donor in good health.

V and J are TRBV20-1 and TRBJ2-7, with D unresolved. V lost 3 bases to trimming and J lost 5 bases, with 11 bases between them. Germline V gives CDR1 DFQATT, CDR2 SNEGSKA (reference sequence). The CDR3 is 12 amino acids. The CDR3 DNA follows: TGCAGTGCTAGCGCCAGAAGGGACGAGCAGTACTTC. This gives the protein CSASARRDEQYF.

This clonotype was counted ten times or more. The rearrangement joins TRBV27 to TRBJ1-6; no clear D gene. The CDR3 length is 17 residues. The germline gives CDR1 MNHEY, CDR2 SMNVEV (reference sequence). V was cut by 5 bases and J by 10 bases, with 24 bases left in between. Written as DNA, the CDR3 is TGTGCCAGCAGTGGGGTGATTGGTACGACTGTCGGCTCACCCCTCCACTTT. Translating gives CASSGVIGTTVGSPLHF.

This clonotype was found many times. The CDR3 here is CSAPRGQASTDTQYF. The CDR3 DNA follows: TGCAGTGCTCCCCGGGGACAGGCTAGCACAGATACGCAGTATTTT. J is TRBJ2-3 and V is TRBV20-1; 8 nucleotides line up with TRBD1. The V segment lost 5 bases and the J segment 0 bases; nucleotides outside the gene matches: 7. Germline CDR1 reads DFQATT; CDR2 reads SNEGSKA (reference sequence). This CDR3 region has 15 residues.

A remark on this clonotype: The junction departs from germline at one end; a sequencing error may be responsible. The chain recombines TRBV10-3 with TRBJ1-5, with 9 bases matching TRBD1. There are 15 residues in the CDR3. Germline loops: CDR1 ENHRY, CDR2 SYGVKD. This CDR3 is CAISESLTGGQPQHF. The CDR3 region has the DNA TGTGCCATCAGCGAGTCGTTGACAGGGGGTCAGCCCCAGCATTTT.

The chain uses TRBV24-1 and TRBJ2-3; D tentatively reads TRBD1 or TRBD2 (5 bases each). The CDR3 spans 17 residues. Germline V lookup: CDR1 KGHDR, CDR2 SFDVKD. V shed 3 bases and J shed 4 bases, with 19 bases lying between them. The CDR3 spells CATSDPRPALGADTQYF. CDR3 coding DNA: TGTGCCACCAGTGATCCCCGCCCAGCACTGGGGGCAGATACGCAGTATTTT.

This clonotype has only one observation. The rearrangement links TRBV9 to TRBJ2-2; D not certain. Looked up from germline, CDR1 is SGDLS and CDR2 is YYNGEE. The CDR3 consists of 12 residues. V gave up 1 base and J gave up 4 bases, with 2 bases separating them. In DNA, the CDR3 is TGTGCCAGCAGCGTAACCACCGGGGAGCTGTTTTTT. Protein sequence: CASSVTTGELFF.

The V and J genes are TRBV5-1 and TRBJ1-1; the D gene is possibly TRBD1 (5 bases). Germline V gene data show CDR1 as SGHRS and CDR2 as YFSETQ. The CDR3 covers 14 residues. Trimming cost V 7 bases and J 2 bases, with 15 bases left between them. CDR3 residues: CASGARTANTEAFF. The CDR3 DNA reads TGCGCCAGCGGGGCCCGGACGGCTAACACTGAAGCTTTCTTT.

The V gene is TRBV6-6, the J gene TRBJ2-7, with 7 bases that match TRBD2. The CDR3 consists of 12 residues. Germline CDR1 and CDR2: MNHNY and SVGAGI (reference sequence). The J segment lost 2 bases and the V segment lost 10 bases, leaving 5 bases of the junction unmatched. The CDR3, as DNA: TGTGCCACCTGGGAGGGAGCCTACGAGCAGTACTTC. Translation: CATWEGAYEQYF.

This chain links TRBV5-1 with TRBJ1-5, with 7 bases matching TRBD1. V was clipped by 4 bases and J by 6 bases; unmatched bases: 7. Germline V CDR1 and CDR2: SGHRS, YFSETQ. This CDR3 region has 14 residues. The CDR3 region has the DNA TGCGCCAGCAGCCCCGGGACAGCGGGTCAGCCCCAGCATTTT. Protein sequence: CASSPGTAGQPQHF. The full variable domain, completed using reference TRBV5-1 and TRBJ1-5, is KAGVTQTPRYLIKTRGQQVTLSCSPISGHRSVSWYQQTPGQGLQFLFEYFSETQRNKGNFPGRFSGRQFSNSRSEMNVSTLELGDSALYLCASSPGTAGQPQHFGDGTRLSIL.

This clonotype was found a few times. The rearrangement joins TRBV7-8 to TRBJ2-1, with TRBD2 matching 12 bases. J was trimmed by 6 bases and V by 5 bases; bases with no gene match: 2. This CDR3 is built from 14 residues. The V gene's germline CDR1 is SGHVS and CDR2 FQNEAQ. CDR3 loop: CASSMGLAGNEQFF. CDR3 coding DNA: TGTGCCAGCAGCATGGGACTAGCGGGCAATGAGCAGTTCTTC.

This rearrangement joins TRBV20-1 to TRBJ2-5; no clear D gene. Between the trimmed V and J ends, which lost 3 bases and 4 bases, there was a span of 6 bases. This CDR3 has 11 amino acids. The germline V gene has CDR1 DFQATT and CDR2 SNEGSKA (reference sequence). The CDR3 protein is CSARGTETQYF. The CDR3 DNA reads TGCAGTGCTAGGGGCACAGAGACCCAGTACTTC.

This clonotype was recorded a few times. The DNA of the CDR3 is TGTGCCAGCAAAGGACAGGGTGAGAACACTGAAGCTTTCTTT. Translation: CASKGQGENTEAFF. This chain uses TRBV7-9 with TRBJ1-1; 8 nucleotides line up with TRBD1. Germline values: CDR1 SEHNR, CDR2 FQNEAQ (reference sequence). The trim removed 7 bases at V and 1 base at J, leaving 5 bases unmatched. The CDR3 extends over 14 amino acids.

At least ten counts were recorded for this clonotype. The chain joins TRBV20-1 to TRBJ1-2; D gene ambiguous. CDR3 length: 14 amino acids. Germline V gene sequence: CDR1 DFQATT, CDR2 SNEGSKA (reference sequence). V lost 4 bases and J lost 2, with 14 bases in between. The CDR3 region is CSANEGDLNYGYTF. The CDR3, as DNA: TGCAGTGCTAACGAGGGCGATTTGAACTATGGCTACACCTTC.

The chain carries TRBV7-2 and TRBJ2-1; D unresolved. V gave up 2 bases and J gave up 3 bases, with 11 bases separating them. This CDR3 spans 15 amino acids. Germline V gene lookup returns CDR1 SGHTA and CDR2 FQGNSA. The chain's CDR3 is CASSLSWGRYNEQFF. DNA for the CDR3: TGTGCCAGCAGCTTATCTTGGGGTCGCTACAATGAGCAGTTCTTC.

This clonotype was detected once. The chain joins TRBV10-3 to TRBJ1-4; 8 bases match TRBD1. Germline V gives CDR1 ENHRY, CDR2 SYGVKD. The CDR3 has 17 amino acids. Unmatched junction bases numbered 7, after V lost 2 bases and J lost 2 bases. The CDR3 DNA reads TGTGCCATCAGTGAGGGGCTATGGACAGGGACTAATGAAAAACTGTTTTTT. It specifies CAISEGLWTGTNEKLFF.

This chain uses TRBV19 with TRBJ1-5; possible D gene TRBD1, 5 bases. Germline assignment: CDR1 LNHDA and CDR2 SQIVND (reference sequence). The CDR3 is 14 amino acids. With 4 bases removed from V and 4 bases from J, the gap between germline ends came to 11 bases. CDR3 protein: CASSRVEGNQPQHF. CDR3 sequence (DNA): TGTGCCAGTAGTAGGGTGGAGGGGAATCAGCCCCAGCATTTT.

The chain couples TRBV5-1 to TRBJ2-7; 8 bases agree with TRBD1. V was clipped by 4 bases and J by 7 bases; unmatched bases: 7. This CDR3 spans 13 amino acids. The germline CDR1 and CDR2 sequences are SGHRS and YFSETQ. CDR3 residues: CASSADRVGEQYF. The CDR3 DNA sequence: TGCGCCAGCAGCGCGGACAGGGTTGGAGAGCAGTACTTC.

The chain links TRBV12-5 to TRBJ1-2; TRBD1 matches at 7 bases. This CDR3 region has 15 residues. The germline gives CDR1 LGHNT, CDR2 FRNRAP. CDR3 coding DNA: TGTGACAGCAGACTTACAGGGGACGCTAACTATGGCTACACCTTC. Protein product: CDSRLTGDANYGYTF.

This sequence joins TRBV10-3 and TRBJ1-1, with unresolved D. The V end lost 3 bases, the J end lost 5 bases, and 10 bases lay between the germline ends. The CDR3 consists of 13 residues. Germline CDR1 reads ENHRY; CDR2 reads SYGVKD. The CDR3 DNA reads as TGTGCCATCAGTGAACAGACGGGGACTGAAGCTTTCTTT. Its protein is CAISEQTGTEAFF.